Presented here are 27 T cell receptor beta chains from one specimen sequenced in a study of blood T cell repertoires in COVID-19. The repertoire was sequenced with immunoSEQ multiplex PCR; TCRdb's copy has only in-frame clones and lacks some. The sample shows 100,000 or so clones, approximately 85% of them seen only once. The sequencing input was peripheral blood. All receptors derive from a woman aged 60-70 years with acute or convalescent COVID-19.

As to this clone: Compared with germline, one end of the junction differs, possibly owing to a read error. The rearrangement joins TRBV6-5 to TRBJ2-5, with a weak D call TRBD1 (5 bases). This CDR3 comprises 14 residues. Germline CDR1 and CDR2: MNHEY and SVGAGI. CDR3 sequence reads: CASRGAGWQVTQYF. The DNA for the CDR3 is TGTGCCAGCAGAGGGGCAGGGTGGCAAGTGACCCAGTACTTC.

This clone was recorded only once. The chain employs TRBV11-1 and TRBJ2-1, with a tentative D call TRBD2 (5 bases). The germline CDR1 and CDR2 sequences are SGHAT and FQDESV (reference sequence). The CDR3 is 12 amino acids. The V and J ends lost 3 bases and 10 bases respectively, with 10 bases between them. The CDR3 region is CASSFSRREQFF. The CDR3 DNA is TGTGCCAGCAGCTTTAGCAGGAGGGAGCAGTTCTTC.

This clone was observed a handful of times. The CDR3, as DNA: TGTGCCAGCAGCTCCGGACAAGGCTATGGCTACACCTTC. This translates into CASSSGQGYGYTF. The chain uses TRBV7-9 and TRBJ1-2; tentatively, D is TRBD1 (5 bases). Germline V lookup: CDR1 SEHNR, CDR2 FQNEAQ (reference sequence). Trimming removed 4 bases at V and 4 bases at J, with 10 bases between. The CDR3 consists of 13 residues. Supplemented by reference TRBV7-9 and TRBJ1-2, the full variable domain reads DTGVSQNPRHKITKRGQNVTFRCDPISEHNRLYWYRQTLGQGPEFLTYFQNEAQLEKSRLLSDRFSAERPKGSFSTLEIQRTEQGDSAMYLCASSSGQGYGYTFGSGTRLTVV.

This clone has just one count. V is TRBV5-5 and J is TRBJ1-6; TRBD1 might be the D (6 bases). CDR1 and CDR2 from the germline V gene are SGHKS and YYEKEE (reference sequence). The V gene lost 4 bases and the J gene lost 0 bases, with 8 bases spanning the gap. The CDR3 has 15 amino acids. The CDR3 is CASSQQGSYNSPLHF. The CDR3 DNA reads TGTGCCAGCAGCCAACAGGGCTCCTATAATTCACCCCTCCACTTT.

CDR3 loop: CASQGGQSYGYTF. DNA of the CDR3: TGTGCCAGCCAGGGGGGACAGAGCTATGGCTACACCTTC. The chain is built from TRBV3-1 (or the pseudogene TRBV3-2) and TRBJ1-2; 7 positions match TRBD1. The ends lost 8 bases at V and 4 bases at J; junction bases unmatched: 7. The germline gives CDR1 LGHDT, CDR2 YNNKEL (reference sequence). This CDR3 has 13 residues.

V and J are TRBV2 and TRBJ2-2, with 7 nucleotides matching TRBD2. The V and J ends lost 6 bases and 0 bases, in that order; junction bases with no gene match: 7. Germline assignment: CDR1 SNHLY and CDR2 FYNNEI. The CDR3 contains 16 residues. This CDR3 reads CASSLSGAANTGELFF. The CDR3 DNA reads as TGTGCCAGCAGCCTCAGCGGGGCTGCGAACACCGGGGAGCTGTTTTTT.

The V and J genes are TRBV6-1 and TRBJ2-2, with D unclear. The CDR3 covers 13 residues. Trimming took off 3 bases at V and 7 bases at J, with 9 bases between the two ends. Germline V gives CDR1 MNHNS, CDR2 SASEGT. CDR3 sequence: CASSDVPGGELFF. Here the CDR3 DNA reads TGTGCCAGCAGTGACGTACCCGGCGGGGAGCTGTTTTTT.

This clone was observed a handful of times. The CDR3 is CASSLPTGELFF. CDR3 coding DNA: TGTGCCAGCAGCCTCCCGACCGGGGAGCTGTTTTTT. This chain uses TRBV7-2 with TRBJ2-2, with D hard to call. Germline CDR1 and CDR2: SGHTA and FQGNSA. Trimming cost V 5 bases and J 5 bases, with 6 bases left between them. CDR3 length equals 12 residues. Variable domain in full (rest from reference TRBV7-2 and TRBJ2-2): GAGVSQSPSNKVTEKGKDVELRCDPISGHTALYWYRQSLGQGLEFLIYFQGNSAPDKSGLPSDRFSAERTGGSVSTLTIQRTQQEDSAVYLCASSLPTGELFFGEGSRLTVL.

The CDR3 loop is CASSQGLTSGRNEQFF. The CDR3 nucleotides are TGTGCCAGCAGCCAAGGACTCACTAGCGGGAGGAATGAGCAGTTCTTC. The rearrangement joins TRBV4-2 to TRBJ2-1; 12 bases are shared with TRBD2. Trimming took 1 base from V and 7 from J; bases not matched to a gene: 5. Germline V gene sequence: CDR1 LGHNA, CDR2 YNFKEQ. The CDR3 is 16 amino acids.

CDR3 DNA sequence: TGCGCCAGCAGCTTGGGGATAGCGGGAGGGAGCACAGATACGCAGTATTTT. It encodes CASSLGIAGGSTDTQYF. The V and J genes are TRBV5-1 and TRBJ2-3, with 11 bases matching TRBD2. CDR3 length: 17 amino acids. CDR1 is SGHRS, CDR2 YFSETQ, per germline. V lost 0 bases to trimming and J lost 0 bases; unmatched junction nucleotides: 3.

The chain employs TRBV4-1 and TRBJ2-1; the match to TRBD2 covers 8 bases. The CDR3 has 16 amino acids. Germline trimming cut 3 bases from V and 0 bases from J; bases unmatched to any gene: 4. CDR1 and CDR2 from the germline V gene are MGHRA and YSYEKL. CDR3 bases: TGCGCCAGCAGCCACCTTAGCGGGACCTCCTACAATGAGCAGTTCTTC. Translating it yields CASSHLSGTSYNEQFF.

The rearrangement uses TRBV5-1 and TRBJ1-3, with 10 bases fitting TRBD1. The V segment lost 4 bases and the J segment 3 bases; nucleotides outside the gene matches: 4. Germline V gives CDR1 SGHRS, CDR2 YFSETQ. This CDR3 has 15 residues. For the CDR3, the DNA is TGCGCCAGCAGCCCCGGACAGGGGGGTGGAAACACCATATATTTT. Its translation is CASSPGQGGGNTIYF.

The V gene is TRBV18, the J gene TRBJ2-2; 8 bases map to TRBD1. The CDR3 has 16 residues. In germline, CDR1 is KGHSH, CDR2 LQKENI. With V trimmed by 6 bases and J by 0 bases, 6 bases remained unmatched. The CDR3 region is CASSDQGAANTGELFF. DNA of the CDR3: TGTGCCAGCTCTGACCAGGGGGCCGCGAACACCGGGGAGCTGTTTTTT. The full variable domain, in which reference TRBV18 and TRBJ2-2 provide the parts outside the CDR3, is NAGVMQNPRHLVRRRGQEARLRCSPMKGHSHVYWYRQLPEEGLKFMVYLQKENIIDESGMPKERFSAEFPKEGPSILRIQQVVRGDSAAYFCASSDQGAANTGELFFGEGSRLTVL.

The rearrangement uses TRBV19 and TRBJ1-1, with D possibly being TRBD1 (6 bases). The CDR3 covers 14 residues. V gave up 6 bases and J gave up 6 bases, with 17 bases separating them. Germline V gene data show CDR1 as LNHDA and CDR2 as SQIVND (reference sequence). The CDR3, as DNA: TGTGCCAGTAGAGAGCGTCAGGGGAAGGCTGAAGCTTTCTTT. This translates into CASRERQGKAEAFF.

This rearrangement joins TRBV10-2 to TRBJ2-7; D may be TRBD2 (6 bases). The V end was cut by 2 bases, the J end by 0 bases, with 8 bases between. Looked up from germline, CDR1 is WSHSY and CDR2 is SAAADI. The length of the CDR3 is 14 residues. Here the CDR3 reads CASSERGSSYEQYF. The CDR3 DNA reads TGCGCCAGCAGTGAGCGGGGGAGCTCCTACGAGCAGTACTTC.

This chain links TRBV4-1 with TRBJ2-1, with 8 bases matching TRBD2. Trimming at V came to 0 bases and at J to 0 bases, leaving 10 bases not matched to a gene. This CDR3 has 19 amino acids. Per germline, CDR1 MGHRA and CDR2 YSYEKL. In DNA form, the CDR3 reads TGCGCCAGCAGCCAAGAGACAGCGGGAGCGATCCGCTCCTACAATGAGCAGTTCTTC. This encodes CASSQETAGAIRSYNEQFF.

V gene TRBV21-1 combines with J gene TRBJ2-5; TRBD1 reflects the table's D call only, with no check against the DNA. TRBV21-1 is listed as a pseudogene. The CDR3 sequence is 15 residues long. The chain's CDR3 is CASSKALRTEETQYF. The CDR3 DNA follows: TGTGCCAGCAGCAAAGCGCTTAGGACAGAAGAGACCCAGTACTTC.

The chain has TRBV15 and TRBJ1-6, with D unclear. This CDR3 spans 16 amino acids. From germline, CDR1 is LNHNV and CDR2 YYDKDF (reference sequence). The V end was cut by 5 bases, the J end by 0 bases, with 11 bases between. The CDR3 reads CATSDSTSSYNSPLHF. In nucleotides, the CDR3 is TGTGCCACCAGCGACTCTACGAGCTCCTATAATTCACCCCTCCACTTT.

The CDR3 region has the DNA TGTGCCAGCAGCCTTAGATTATCCGGGGAGCTGTTTTTT. Protein sequence: CASSLRLSGELFF. The gene calls are TRBV5-6 and TRBJ2-2, with D unclear. Germline V gene sequence: CDR1 SGHDT, CDR2 YYEEEE. Trimming cost V 4 bases and J 6 bases, with 10 bases left between them. The CDR3 contains 13 residues.

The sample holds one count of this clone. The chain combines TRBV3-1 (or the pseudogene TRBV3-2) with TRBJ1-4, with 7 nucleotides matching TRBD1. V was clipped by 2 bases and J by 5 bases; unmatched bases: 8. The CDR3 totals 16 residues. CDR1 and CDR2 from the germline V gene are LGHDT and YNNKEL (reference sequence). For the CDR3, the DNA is TGTGCCAGCAGCCAATCCCCGAGACAGGGAAATGAAAAACTGTTTTTT. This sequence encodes CASSQSPRQGNEKLFF.

The CDR3 nucleotides are TGTGCCAGCAGCTTAGCTTTAGGAAGGGGCGGGAGGCCTAAAGAGACCCAGTACTTC. Translating it yields CASSLALGRGGRPKETQYF. This chain uses TRBV7-6 with TRBJ2-5; 8 nucleotides agree with TRBD2. The CDR3 length is 19 residues. Trimming cost V 0 bases and J 3 bases; bases outside gene matches: 15. Germline CDR1 is SGHVS and CDR2 is FNYEAQ.

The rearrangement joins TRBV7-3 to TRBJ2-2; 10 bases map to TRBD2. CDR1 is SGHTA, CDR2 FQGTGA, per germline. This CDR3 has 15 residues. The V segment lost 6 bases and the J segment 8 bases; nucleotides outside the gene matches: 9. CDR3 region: CASSPFGLAAGELFF. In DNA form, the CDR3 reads TGTGCCAGCAGTCCCTTCGGACTAGCGGCGGGGGAGCTGTTTTTT.

In nucleotides, the CDR3 is TGTGCCAGCAGCCAGCAGGGAGGATCACCCCTCCACTTT. Translated: CASSQQGGSPLHF. The chain carries TRBV3-1 (or the pseudogene TRBV3-2) and TRBJ1-6; possible D gene TRBD1, 5 bases. V dropped 3 bases and J dropped 10 bases, with 10 bases sitting between them. The CDR3 length is 13 residues. The V gene's germline CDR1 is LGHDT and CDR2 YNNKEL (reference sequence).

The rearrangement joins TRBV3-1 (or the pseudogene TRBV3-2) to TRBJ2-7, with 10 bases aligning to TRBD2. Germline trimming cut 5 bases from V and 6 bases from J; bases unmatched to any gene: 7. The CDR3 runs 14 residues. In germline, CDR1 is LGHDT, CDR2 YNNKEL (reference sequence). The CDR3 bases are TGTGCCAGCAGCTACCTAGCGGGAGTCGGCGAGCAGTACTTC. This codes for CASSYLAGVGEQYF.

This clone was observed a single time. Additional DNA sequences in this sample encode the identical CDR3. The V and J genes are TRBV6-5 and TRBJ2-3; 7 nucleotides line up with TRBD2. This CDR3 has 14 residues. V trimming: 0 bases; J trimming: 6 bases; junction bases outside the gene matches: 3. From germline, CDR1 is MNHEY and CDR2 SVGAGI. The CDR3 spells CASSYSRGGDTQYF. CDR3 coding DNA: TGTGCCAGCAGTTACTCTCGGGGAGGGGATACGCAGTATTTT.

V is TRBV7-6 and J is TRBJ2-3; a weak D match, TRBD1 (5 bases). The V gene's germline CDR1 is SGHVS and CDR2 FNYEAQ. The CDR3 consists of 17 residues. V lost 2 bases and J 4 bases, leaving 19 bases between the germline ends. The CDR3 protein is CASSLNTGQVSPDTQYF. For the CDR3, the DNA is TGTGCCAGCAGCTTAAACACAGGCCAGGTCAGCCCAGATACGCAGTATTTT. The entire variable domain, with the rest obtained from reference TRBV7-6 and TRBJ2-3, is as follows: GAGVSQSPRYKVTKRGQDVALRCDPISGHVSLYWYRQALGQGPEFLTYFNYEAQQDKSGLPNDRFSAERPEGSISTLTIQRTEQRDSAMYRCASSLNTGQVSPDTQYFGPGTRLTVL.

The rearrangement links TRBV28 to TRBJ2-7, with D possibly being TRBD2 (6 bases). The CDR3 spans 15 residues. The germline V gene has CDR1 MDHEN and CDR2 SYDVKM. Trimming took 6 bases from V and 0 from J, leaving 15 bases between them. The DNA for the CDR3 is TGTGCCAGCAGCAGTAGCGGCCCTAGCTCCTACGAGCAGTACTTC. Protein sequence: CASSSSGPSSYEQYF.